Sequencing of this T cell receptor (beta chain) was carried out in a study of T-cell memory formation after mild COVID-19. For the study at large: The TCR clusters were mostly specific to one donor. Overall study findings and caveats: Mainly in CM and EM were contracting CD4+ clones; CD8+ were in EMRA. Pre-infection memory held some responding clones, suggesting pre-existing cross-reactive T cells responded.

The germline V and J ends were trimmed by 2 bases and 8 bases, with 13 bases remaining between them. The germline V gene has CDR1 MNHEY and CDR2 SVGAGI. This CDR3 comprises 14 residues. Barcoded TCR alpha and TCR beta cDNA libraries with UMIs came from 5'RACE using constant-segment primers. TCRdb fed the 5' RACE reads into MiXCR, producing one record per CDR3 protein. The table records hundreds of thousands of distinct CDR3 sequences, approximately 20% of them present only once. On this clonotype itself: Its antigen is not identified.

The chain joins TRBV6-5 to TRBJ2-1; D is unresolved. Source material: PBMCs or a T cell subset sorted from them (not recorded which). The clonotype originates from an adult woman who had mild COVID-19 (a few samples of this study predate the infection). Cell type and time point are not known. DNA for the CDR3: TGTGCCAGCAGTTACAGGGTGTATGGGGATGAGCAGTTCTTC. It specifies CASSYRVYGDEQFF.